One sample yielded the 15 T cell receptor beta chains listed below, sequenced in a study of cytomegalovirus exposure and HLA in healthy donors. 13 Jbeta primers and 60 Vbeta primers were used for the PCR. TCRdb's table, derived via immunoSEQ multiplex PCR, lists solely in-frame clones and lacks some. The sample has some 140,000 clones; approximately 61% are singletons. The source material was PBMCs. These receptors were obtained from a human donor in good health.

The rearrangement links TRBV18 to TRBJ1-5, with 8 bases matching TRBD1. V trimming: 6 bases; J trimming: 6 bases; junction bases outside the gene matches: 10. CDR3 length: 15 amino acids. The germline CDR1 and CDR2 sequences are KGHSH and LQKENI. In nucleotides, the CDR3 is TGTGCCAGCTCCGCAACAGGGGGGCAGGGTCAGCCCCAGCATTTT. Protein sequence: CASSATGGQGQPQHF.

The chain uses TRBV19 and TRBJ2-1, with 9 bases matching TRBD2. This CDR3 is built from 17 residues. Germline V CDR1 and CDR2: LNHDA, SQIVND (reference sequence). The trim removed 4 bases at V and 4 bases at J, leaving 11 bases unmatched. CDR3 coding DNA: TGTGCCAGTAGTACTATCGTAGCGGGAGTGACTTACAATGAGCAGTTCTTC. It encodes CASSTIVAGVTYNEQFF.

The chain carries TRBV5-4 and TRBJ1-2, with 10 nucleotides matching TRBD1. This CDR3 comprises 15 residues. CDR1 is SGHNT, CDR2 YYREEE, per germline (reference sequence). The junction had 4 bases not matched to a gene; V was cut back by 2 bases and J by 3 bases. The CDR3 region is CASSFGTGDHYGYTF. The CDR3 DNA reads TGTGCCAGCAGCTTTGGGACAGGGGATCACTATGGCTACACCTTC.

The chain is built from TRBV6-5 and TRBJ1-1; unclear D gene. V was cut by 6 bases and J by 6 bases, with 17 bases left in between. The CDR3 totals 14 residues. Germline CDR1 MNHEY, CDR2 SVGAGI. The CDR3 coding sequence is TGTGCCAGCAGCCCCGAAAGGCGCCGGGCTGAAGCTTTCTTT. Residues: CASSPERRRAEAFF.

This clone was picked up a small number of times. The chain has TRBV6-6 and TRBJ2-7; no reliable D call. The CDR3 contains 12 residues. Germline lookup yields CDR1 MNHNY and CDR2 SVGAGI (reference sequence). V was clipped by 5 bases and J by 2 bases, with 7 bases between them. The CDR3 protein is CASSPETYEQYF. CDR3 DNA: TGTGCCAGCAGTCCCGAGACCTACGAGCAGTACTTC.

The rearrangement uses TRBV27 and TRBJ2-1, with TRBD1 matching over 7 bases. J gave up 5 bases and V 3 bases, and 1 base lay outside the gene matches. The CDR3 has 13 amino acids. Germline V lookup: CDR1 MNHEY, CDR2 SMNVEV (reference sequence). In DNA, the CDR3 is TGTGCCAGCAGTTTGGGGACAGACAATGAGCAGTTCTTC. It translates to CASSLGTDNEQFF.

V is TRBV5-6 and J is TRBJ2-6; D uncertain. The length of the CDR3 is 13 residues. Germline CDR1 SGHDT, CDR2 YYEEEE. CDR3 sequence reads: CATRGAGANVLTF. CDR3 nucleotides: TGTGCTACCCGAGGCGCTGGGGCCAACGTCCTGACTTTC. Complete variable domain (other parts from reference TRBV5-6 and TRBJ2-6): DAGVTQSPTHLIKTRGQQVTLRCSPKSGHDTVSWYQQALGQGPQFIFQYYEEEERQRGNFPDRFSGHQFPNYSSELNVNALLLGDSALYLCATRGAGANVLTFGAGSRLTVL.

The chain has TRBV6-5 and TRBJ2-3; maybe TRBD2 (6 bases). Deletions cut 5 bases from V and 5 bases from J, with 14 bases between. The CDR3 covers 14 residues. Germline-derived CDR1 and CDR2 are MNHEY and SVGAGI. This CDR3 is CASSRGTRQDTQYF. The CDR3 bases are TGTGCCAGCAGTCGGGGGACTCGTCAAGATACGCAGTATTTT.

The chain has TRBV28 and TRBJ2-5; D perhaps matches TRBD2 (6 bases). V lost 6 bases, J lost 5 bases, and 22 bases lay in between. In germline, CDR1 is MDHEN, CDR2 SYDVKM. This CDR3 is built from 16 residues. CDR3 DNA: TGTGCCAGCAGCCGGGCGGGGTCGCGGATCCACGAGACCCAGTACTTC. Translating it yields CASSRAGSRIHETQYF.

The V gene is TRBV25-1, the J gene TRBJ2-1; 7 nucleotides align to TRBD2. Germline V gene sequence: CDR1 MGHDK, CDR2 SYGVNS. With 3 bases clipped from V and 5 bases from J, the junction kept 7 bases outside the gene matches. This CDR3 region has 15 residues. This CDR3 is CASSDFAGDHNEQFF. CDR3 DNA sequence: TGTGCCAGCAGTGACTTTGCGGGAGACCACAATGAGCAGTTCTTC.

This clone came up once. The CDR3 region has the DNA TGTGCCAGCAGCCTTTACGGGACTAGCGGCTACAATGAGCAGTTCTTC. Protein sequence: CASSLYGTSGYNEQFF. J is TRBJ2-1 and V is TRBV5-4, with 11 nucleotides matching TRBD2. V shed 4 bases and J 3 bases; nucleotides not matched to a gene: 6. CDR1 and CDR2 (germline): SGHNT, YYREEE (reference sequence). The CDR3 is made up of 16 amino acids.

The chain joins TRBV7-8 to TRBJ2-1, with 9 positions matching TRBD2. J lost 0 bases, V lost 5 bases, and 2 bases had no gene match. Germline CDR1 is SGHVS and CDR2 is FQNEAQ. The CDR3 has 15 residues. Written as DNA, the CDR3 is TGTGCCAGCAGCCATAGCGGGAGCTCCTACAATGAGCAGTTCTTC. It encodes CASSHSGSSYNEQFF.

This clone was seen a single time. V and J are TRBV19 and TRBJ1-4; TRBD1 aligns across 10 bases. Trimming removed 4 bases from V and 11 bases from J; junction bases left unmatched: 7. CDR3 size: 14 residues. CDR1 is LNHDA and CDR2 is SQIVND in the germline V gene (reference sequence). CDR3 region: CASSNPPDRGKLFF. The CDR3 DNA is TGTGCCAGTAGTAACCCCCCGGACAGGGGGAAACTGTTTTTT.

The rearrangement links TRBV19 to TRBJ2-7, with a tentative D call TRBD1 (6 bases). Trimming removed 11 bases at V and 3 bases at J, with 17 bases between. This CDR3 is 13 amino acids long. The germline gives CDR1 LNHDA, CDR2 SQIVND (reference sequence). CDR3 nucleotide sequence: TGTGCCGAGGGCGAGACAGGAGACTACGAGCAGTACTTC. This sequence encodes CAEGETGDYEQYF.

Worth noting for this clone: It is likely a read error, because the conserved phenylalanine at the end of the CDR3 is missing. This chain uses TRBV5-1 with TRBJ1-2; no clear D. Germline V gives CDR1 SGHRS, CDR2 YFSETQ. Between the trimmed V and J ends, which lost 2 bases and 0 bases, there was a span of 11 bases. This CDR3 is built from 15 residues. The CDR3 DNA is TGCGCCAGCAGCTTACCTCCCGGTACTAACTATGGCTACACCCTC. This codes for CASSLPPGTNYGYTL.